This T cell receptor beta chain originates from a study of blood T cell repertoires in COVID-19. The method was immunoSEQ multiplex PCR; TCRdb's version includes in-frame clones alone and lacks a portion of them. Altogether 90,000 to 130,000 clones are present, about 88% being singletons, with the ten largest covering approximately 3.4%. Germline values: CDR1 SGHRS, CDR2 YFSETQ. V was shortened by 0 bases and J by 0 bases, with 10 bases between the two germline ends. The CDR3 sequence is 16 residues long. This TCR derives from a woman aged 50 to 60 with acute or convalescent COVID-19. Material: peripheral blood. The V call is TRBV5-1, the J call TRBJ2-1; no clear D. The CDR3 DNA reads as TGCGCCAGCAGCTTGGCCCCTCCCCCCTCCTACAATGAGCAGTTCTTC. Encoded protein: CASSLAPPPSYNEQFF.